The clone carrying this TCR beta chain occurred a few times. What it binds is not known. The CDR3 end is not reached by the read, which stops 3 residues before it; the germline J gene fills it in. Only in-frame clones appear in the TCRdb table, and some are missing; sequencing was by immunoSEQ multiplex PCR. The sample holds fewer than 35,000 clones, and no clone turns up only once. No CVID subject was ill or on immunomodulatory drugs when sampled. The record originates from a study of T cell clonality in common variable immunodeficiency. Study conclusions and caveats: Common variable immunodeficiency TCR beta sequences reportedly had fewer deletions and N-nucleotide insertions. CVID subjects showed higher TCRbeta clonality than healthy controls.

Trimming took off 0 bases at V and 2 bases at J, with 16 bases between the two ends. The CDR3 has 17 residues. CDR1 is LNHDA and CDR2 is SQIVND in the germline V gene (reference sequence). The receptor was derived from a human donor with common variable immunodeficiency. The chain combines TRBV19 with TRBJ1-1; the D gene is possibly TRBD1 (6 bases). Sequencing was done on a sample of peripheral blood mononuclear cells. Partial CDR3 DNA: TGTGCCAGTAGTATAGATTCGTGGGCAGGGGTCAACACTGAA. As protein: CASSIDSWAGVNTE. The CDR3 as a whole reads CASSIDSWAGVNTEAFF.